Presented here are 18 T cell receptor beta chains from one specimen sequenced in a study of spatial heterogeneity in lung cancer. The sample's time point: sample taken at primary tumor resection. TCRdb fed the 5' RACE reads into MiXCR, producing one record per CDR3 protein. Of some 21,000 distinct CDR3 sequences in the sample, about 4.6% are singletons; the top ten hold approximately 7.4%. The material sequenced was PBMCs, taken at surgery. The receptor set was obtained from a male donor with early-stage non-small cell lung cancer.

This clonotype has just a few counts. This chain connects TRBV6-4 to TRBJ2-3; 10 bases match TRBD2. CDR3 length: 15 amino acids. CDR1 and CDR2 from the germline V gene are MRHNA and SNTAGT. The junction had 5 bases not matched to a gene; V was cut back by 4 bases and J by 4 bases. The CDR3 coding sequence is TGTGCCAGCAGTGCAACTAGCGGGATCTCAGATACGCAGTATTTT. Protein sequence: CASSATSGISDTQYF.

This clonotype was detected many times. The chain has TRBV7-8 and TRBJ2-2; weak D call: TRBD2 (5 bases). The V end was cut by 1 base, the J end by 4 bases, with 10 bases between. This CDR3 has 15 residues. Germline assignment: CDR1 SGHVS and CDR2 FQNEAQ. This chain's CDR3 is CASSLEEVGTGELFF. CDR3 bases: TGTGCCAGCAGCTTAGAGGAGGTCGGCACCGGGGAGCTGTTTTTT.

This clonotype was observed many times. The chain links TRBV7-2 to TRBJ2-7; no definite D call. V was clipped by 1 base and J by 7 bases, with 17 bases between them. Germline CDR1 reads SGHTA; CDR2 reads FQGNSA. The CDR3 is made up of 15 amino acids. CDR3 in amino acids: CASSLGIGTAREQYF. In DNA, the CDR3 is TGTGCCAGCAGCTTAGGAATAGGCACCGCGCGAGAGCAGTACTTC. The whole variable domain, remainder taken from reference TRBV7-2 and TRBJ2-7, is GAGVSQSPSNKVTEKGKDVELRCDPISGHTALYWYRQSLGQGLEFLIYFQGNSAPDKSGLPSDRFSAERTGGSVSTLTIQRTQQEDSAVYLCASSLGIGTAREQYFGPGTRLTVT.

V and J are TRBV29-1 and TRBJ2-1; D gene uncertain. Germline V gene sequence: CDR1 SQVTM, CDR2 ANQGSEA. V dropped 2 bases and J dropped 8 bases, with 19 bases sitting between them. This CDR3 is built from 15 residues. CDR3 amino acids: CSVERRKTIMDEQFF. The CDR3 DNA sequence: TGCAGCGTTGAAAGGCGGAAAACGATTATGGATGAGCAGTTCTTC.

This clonotype was found many times. V gene TRBV24-1 combines with J gene TRBJ2-7; 7 positions match TRBD1. The CDR3 is 15 residues long. Germline V gene lookup returns CDR1 KGHDR and CDR2 SFDVKD. V dropped 3 bases and J dropped 0; count of bases not matched to a gene: 4. CDR3 DNA: TGTGCCACCAGTGATCCCCGGGACAGCTCCTACGAGCAGTACTTC. Protein: CATSDPRDSSYEQYF.

This clonotype was picked up many times. This rearrangement joins TRBV7-9 to TRBJ1-5; no definite D call. The germline V gene encodes CDR1 SEHNR and CDR2 FQNEAQ (reference sequence). The length of the CDR3 is 16 residues. Trimming removed 5 bases from V and 0 bases from J, with 14 bases in between. CDR3 protein: CASSRTLENSNQPQHF. In DNA, the CDR3 is TGTGCCAGCAGCCGCACGCTAGAAAATAGCAATCAGCCCCAGCATTTT.

This clonotype showed up many times. V and J are TRBV7-3 and TRBJ2-2; 7 bases map to TRBD1. The CDR3 loop spans 16 amino acids. Trimming cost V 4 bases and J 10 bases; bases outside gene matches: 15. The germline V gene encodes CDR1 SGHTA and CDR2 FQGTGA. The CDR3, as DNA: TGTGCCAGCAGCTACAGGGGCTCAGGGGAAGGCGAGGAGCTGTTTTTT. Its protein is CASSYRGSGEGEELFF.

This chain joins TRBV6-1 and TRBJ2-1, with 7 bases fitting TRBD2. The germline CDR1 and CDR2 sequences are MNHNS and SASEGT. After removal of 2 bases from V and 7 bases from J, the junction contained 2 bases not matched to a gene. The CDR3 sequence is 13 residues long. The CDR3 region has the DNA TGTGCCAGCAGTGAATGGCGGGGGAATGAGCAGTTCTTC. As protein: CASSEWRGNEQFF.

This clonotype was seen at least ten times. V usage is TRBV7-8 and J usage is TRBJ2-1; 7 bases are shared with TRBD1. V dropped 5 bases and J dropped 0; count of bases not matched to a gene: 7. CDR3 size: 16 residues. From germline, CDR1 is SGHVS and CDR2 FQNEAQ. CDR3 nucleotide sequence: TGTGCCAGCAGCCGATGGGGACAGACCTCCTACAATGAGCAGTTCTTC. This encodes CASSRWGQTSYNEQFF.

This clonotype appeared a few times. V is TRBV28 and J is TRBJ1-2; D is unresolved. The CDR3 extends over 12 amino acids. The V end was cut by 6 bases, the J end by 4 bases, with 9 bases between. CDR1 is MDHEN and CDR2 is SYDVKM in the germline V gene. CDR3 bases: TGTGCCAGCAGGGGCGCGATCTATGGCTACACCTTC. It specifies CASRGAIYGYTF.

Many counts were recorded for this clonotype. The chain couples TRBV6-5 to TRBJ1-6; D not certain. The V gene's germline CDR1 is MNHEY and CDR2 SVGAGI. V was trimmed by 6 bases and J by 0 bases, leaving 15 bases between them. This CDR3 comprises 17 residues. The CDR3 DNA is TGTGCCAGCAGGTTTCGGGCGGGGAGCTCCTATAATTCACCCCTCCACTTT. Protein product: CASRFRAGSSYNSPLHF.

This clonotype was detected many times. This sequence joins TRBV15 and TRBJ1-1; the D gene is possibly TRBD1 (5 bases). CDR1 and CDR2 from the germline V gene are LNHNV and YYDKDF (reference sequence). The CDR3 is made up of 14 amino acids. Trimming removed 6 bases from V and 4 bases from J, with 15 bases in between. The CDR3 DNA is TGTGCCACCAGTATCCAACGGGGGAGCACTGAAGCTTTCTTT. Amino acid sequence: CATSIQRGSTEAFF.

This clonotype was counted between two and nine times. The chain combines TRBV9 with TRBJ2-7; tentatively, D is TRBD2 (7 bases). The CDR3 is 16 amino acids. CDR1 and CDR2 (germline): SGDLS, YYNGEE. Trimming cost V 0 bases and J 6 bases, with 19 bases left between them. The DNA of the CDR3 is TGTGCCAGCAGCGTAGAGCCCAGGGGCGGGAGTTCCGAGCAGTACTTC. This gives the protein CASSVEPRGGSSEQYF.

The V and J genes are TRBV12-3 or TRBV12-4 and TRBJ2-7; 8 bases match TRBD2. The CDR3 loop spans 14 amino acids. The J segment lost 4 bases and the V segment lost 7 bases, leaving 9 bases of the junction unmatched. The CDR3 loop reads CASTASGFQYEQYF. CDR3 bases: TGTGCCAGCACTGCTAGCGGGTTCCAATACGAGCAGTACTTC.

V and J are TRBV6-2 or TRBV6-3 and TRBJ2-1, with D possibly TRBD2 on 5 matching bases. CDR1 is MNHEY and CDR2 is SVGEGT in the germline V gene. Between the trimmed V and J ends, which lost 6 bases and 5 bases, there was a span of 8 bases. This CDR3 comprises 12 residues. CDR3: CASSHGDNEQFF. The CDR3 nucleotides read TGTGCCAGCAGCCACGGGGACAATGAGCAGTTCTTC.

This clonotype showed up many times. V usage is TRBV13 and J usage is TRBJ1-1; D is unclear. This CDR3 has 11 residues. Trimming left V 5 bases short and J 10 bases short, with 11 bases between. Germline V lookup: CDR1 PRHDT, CDR2 FYEKMQ (reference sequence). CDR3 loop: CASSRYEGAFF. The CDR3 region has the DNA TGTGCCAGCAGCCGATACGAGGGAGCTTTCTTT.

This clonotype was found many times. The V gene is TRBV27, the J gene TRBJ2-2, with D perhaps TRBD2 (6 bases). In germline, CDR1 is MNHEY, CDR2 SMNVEV (reference sequence). CDR3 size: 17 residues. V was trimmed by 3 bases and J by 4 bases, leaving 18 bases between them. CDR3 region: CASSLGLAIDPTGELFF. The DNA for the CDR3 is TGTGCCAGCAGTTTGGGGCTAGCGATCGACCCCACCGGGGAGCTGTTTTTT.

This clonotype has more than one count but fewer than ten. The chain uses TRBV19 and TRBJ2-5; no clear D gene. Germline V gene data show CDR1 as LNHDA and CDR2 as SQIVND (reference sequence). V was clipped by 8 bases and J by 5 bases, with 6 bases between them. The CDR3 extends over 10 amino acids. Here the CDR3 reads CASGVETQYF. The CDR3 coding sequence is TGTGCCAGTGGGGTGGAGACCCAGTACTTC.